This entry lists 5 T cell receptor beta chains sequenced from one sample in a study of cytomegalovirus exposure and HLA in healthy donors. Amplification used 60 Vbeta primers and 13 Jbeta primers. Libraries were prepared by immunoSEQ multiplex PCR; TCRdb keeps only in-frame clonotypes and omits some of them. Of about 160,000 clones listed, approximately 70% are singletons. Source material: PBMCs. The origin of the receptors is a woman aged 40-49 years in good health and CMV-seropositive.

The chain links TRBV4-3 to TRBJ2-1, with 11 bases fitting TRBD2. The CDR3 has 16 residues. Losses at the gene ends were 0 bases for V and 4 bases for J; bases not matched to a gene: 2. Germline V gene lookup returns CDR1 LGHNA and CDR2 YSLEER. In DNA form, the CDR3 reads TGCGCCAGCAGCCAAGATCGACTAGCGGGGTACAATGAGCAGTTCTTC. Its translation is CASSQDRLAGYNEQFF.

J is TRBJ2-1 and V is TRBV28, with 9 positions matching TRBD1. Unmatched junction bases numbered 11, after V lost 4 bases and J lost 4 bases. The germline gives CDR1 MDHEN, CDR2 SYDVKM. The CDR3 runs 17 residues. Here the CDR3 reads CASSWGPRDREYNEQFF. In DNA, the CDR3 is TGTGCCAGCAGTTGGGGGCCCCGGGACAGGGAATACAATGAGCAGTTCTTC. The variable domain in full, completed from reference TRBV28 and TRBJ2-1, reads DVKVTQSSRYLVKRTGEKVFLECVQDMDHENMFWYRQDPGLGLRLIYFSYDVKMKEKGDIPEGYSVSREKKERFSLILESASTNQTSMYLCASSWGPRDREYNEQFFGPGTRLTVL.

V and J are TRBV19 and TRBJ2-1; D not certain. V lost 8 bases, J lost 0 bases, and 11 bases lay in between. The CDR3 consists of 14 residues. Per germline, CDR1 LNHDA and CDR2 SQIVND (reference sequence). The CDR3 here is CASGTVHSYNEQFF. CDR3 nucleotide sequence: TGTGCCAGTGGAACAGTACACTCCTACAATGAGCAGTTCTTC.

This chain connects TRBV21-1 to TRBJ1-1. TRBV21-1 is classified as a pseudogene. This CDR3 comprises 16 residues. The CDR3 DNA sequence: TGTGCCAGCAGCATCGGACGGAGGGGAATGAACACTGAAGCTTTCTTT. Its translation is CASSIGRRGMNTEAFF.

The gene calls are TRBV19 and TRBJ1-2, with TRBD1 identical over 8 bases. V lost 6 bases to trimming and J lost 9 bases; unmatched junction nucleotides: 3. The germline V gene encodes CDR1 LNHDA and CDR2 SQIVND (reference sequence). The CDR3 is 11 residues long. DNA for the CDR3: TGTGCCAGTAGACGACAGGGGAGCTACACCTTC. This codes for CASRRQGSYTF.